Each of the 3 T cell receptor beta chains below was sequenced from the same sample in a study of shared clonotypes between healthy human individuals. The repertoire was sequenced with immunoSEQ multiplex PCR; TCRdb's copy has only in-frame clones and lacks some. This sample yields approximately 2.3 million clones, of which 85% to 95% are seen a single time; under 0.45% belongs to the top ten. Specimen: naive CD4+ T cells from PBMCs. Described subset: CD45RA+ positively selected. These receptors all stem from a man between 18 and 35 years old in good health. Some clones in this sample may be carry-over from other donors' samples.

Remarks on this clone: Other DNA sequences in the same sample also yield this CDR3. The rearrangement links TRBV11-3 to TRBJ2-3, with TRBD2 matching 7 bases. CDR1 and CDR2 (germline): SGHNT, YENEEA. CDR3 length equals 14 residues. The V and J ends lost 5 bases and 2 bases, in that order; junction bases with no gene match: 4. The CDR3: CASSLGGDTDTQYF. The CDR3 nucleotides are TGTGCCAGCAGCCTGGGAGGGGACACAGATACGCAGTATTTT.

The chain is built from TRBV5-1 and TRBJ2-3, with D perhaps matching TRBD1 or TRBD2 (5 bases each). Germline loops: CDR1 SGHRS, CDR2 YFSETQ. Trimming removed 4 bases from V and 1 base from J, with 13 bases in between. The CDR3 spans 15 residues. CDR3 protein: CASSGTLGGTDTQYF. The CDR3 nucleotides are TGCGCCAGCAGCGGGACCCTAGGGGGCACAGATACGCAGTATTTT.

The chain couples TRBV21-1 to TRBJ2-6; the table's D call TRBD1 went unverified against the DNA. TRBV21-1 is given as a pseudogene. This CDR3 has 19 amino acids. CDR3 sequence: CASSKGWDRSLSGANVLTF. CDR3 in DNA: TGTGCCAGCAGCAAGGGGTGGGACAGGTCCCTCTCTGGGGCCAACGTCCTGACTTTC.